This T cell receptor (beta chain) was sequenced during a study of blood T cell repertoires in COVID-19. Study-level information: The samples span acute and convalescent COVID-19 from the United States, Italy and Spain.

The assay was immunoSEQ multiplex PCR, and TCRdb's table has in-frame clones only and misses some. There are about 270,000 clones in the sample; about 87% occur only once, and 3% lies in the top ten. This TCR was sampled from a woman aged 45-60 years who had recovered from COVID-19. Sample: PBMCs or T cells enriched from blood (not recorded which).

The CDR3 DNA is TGTGCCAGCAGCCAATCGGGACAGAGTAGCAATCAGCCCCAGCATTTT. As protein: CASSQSGQSSNQPQHF. The chain employs TRBV3-1 (or the pseudogene TRBV3-2) and TRBJ1-5; 7 positions agree with TRBD1. V lost 2 bases, J lost 0 bases, and 4 bases stayed unmatched. In germline, CDR1 is LGHDT, CDR2 YNNKEL (reference sequence). This CDR3 region has 16 residues.